This T cell receptor beta chain was observed in a study of blood T cell repertoires in COVID-19. V lost 3 bases and J lost 4; bases outside the gene matches: 4. The CDR3 extends over 15 amino acids. Germline V CDR1 and CDR2: SEHNR, FQNEAQ (reference sequence). Per the authors' pipeline: Amplifying reference gene primers gave estimates of nucleated cell counts. The data were produced by immunoSEQ multiplex PCR, yet TCRdb's version contains in-frame clones alone and is incomplete. The DNA gave D and trimming, while V, J and clone size come from that table. The sample lists under 250,000 clones; 65% to 90% were seen once. This clone was observed once.

This rearrangement joins TRBV7-9 to TRBJ1-1; 11 nucleotides agree with TRBD1. What was sequenced was peripheral blood. The sequence was collected from a man aged 50-60 years with COVID-19, enrolled during active disease. This chain's CDR3 is CASSLMGTGGTEAFF. The CDR3 DNA sequence: TGTGCCAGCAGCTTGATGGGGACAGGGGGCACTGAAGCTTTCTTT.